A single sample is the source of the 8 T cell receptor beta chains below, sequenced in a study of T cell repertoires in cytomegalovirus infection. TCRdb re-called the reads through MiXCR, storing one row per CDR3 protein. The sample lists about 490,000 distinct CDR3 sequences; 16% were seen once. Sequencing input: CD8+ T cells from PBMCs. The receptors originated from a human donor in good health (CMV status not recorded). Some clones in this sample may be carry-over from other donors' samples.

The chain joins TRBV20-1 to TRBJ1-5, with D hard to call. The ends were cut back, 0 bases at V and 7 bases at J, with 16 bases in the middle. Germline V gives CDR1 DFQATT, CDR2 SNEGSKA (reference sequence). The CDR3 is 15 amino acids. CDR3 amino acids: CSARDLVDLEQPQHF. The CDR3, as DNA: TGCAGTGCTAGAGATTTGGTGGATTTGGAGCAGCCCCAGCATTTT.

The sample holds many counts of this clonotype. The rearrangement joins TRBV10-2 to TRBJ2-1; 8 bases match TRBD2. CDR1 WSHSY and CDR2 SAAADI come from the germline V gene. The CDR3 loop spans 14 amino acids. The V segment lost 4 bases and the J segment 8 bases; nucleotides outside the gene matches: 7. CDR3 sequence: CASSGSGIIDEQFF. The CDR3 DNA is TGCGCCAGCAGTGGTAGCGGGATCATCGATGAGCAGTTCTTC.

This clonotype has just a few counts. The V and J genes are TRBV14 and TRBJ2-3; 7 bases align to TRBD1. The trim removed 0 bases at V and 7 bases at J, leaving 16 bases unmatched. This CDR3 region has 18 residues. CDR1 and CDR2 from the germline V gene are SGHDN and FVKESK. The CDR3 bases are TGTGCCAGCAGCCAAGATGTATCCGAGGGGGCACGACTCAATACGCAGTATTTT. Its translation: CASSQDVSEGARLNTQYF. The variable domain in full, completed from reference TRBV14 and TRBJ2-3, reads EAGVTQFPSHSVIEKGQTVTLRCDPISGHDNLYWYRRVMGKEIKFLLHFVKESKQDESGMPNNRFLAERTGGTYSTLKVQPAELEDSGVYFCASSQDVSEGARLNTQYFGPGTRLTVL.

In its sample, this clonotype was seen many times. The chain joins TRBV10-3 to TRBJ2-5; 8 nucleotides align to TRBD1. V trimming: 0 bases; J trimming: 4 bases; junction bases outside the gene matches: 13. This CDR3 region has 18 residues. The germline V gene has CDR1 ENHRY and CDR2 SYGVKD. In DNA, the CDR3 is TGTGCCATCAGTGAGTCGAAAACGCGGCAGGGGGCCGGAGAGACCCAGTACTTC. It specifies CAISESKTRQGAGETQYF.

This clonotype was detected only a few times. The V call is TRBV29-1, the J call TRBJ1-1; the D is unclear. Germline CDR1 is SQVTM and CDR2 is ANQGSEA. V was cut by 4 bases and J by 3 bases, with 9 bases left in between. CDR3 size: 12 residues. The CDR3 sequence is CSVGSQYTEAFF. Here the CDR3 DNA reads TGCAGCGTTGGCAGCCAGTACACTGAAGCTTTCTTT.

This clonotype was seen a handful of times. V usage is TRBV2 and J usage is TRBJ2-7, with TRBD2 matching over 9 bases. This CDR3 is 15 amino acids long. Germline CDR1 reads SNHLY; CDR2 reads FYNNEI. The J segment lost 5 bases and the V segment lost 4 bases, leaving 9 bases of the junction unmatched. The CDR3 reads CASSGLAGWSDEQYF. The CDR3 region has the DNA TGTGCCAGCAGTGGGCTAGCGGGGTGGTCGGACGAGCAGTACTTC.

V is TRBV9 and J is TRBJ1-2; D perhaps matches TRBD1 (5 bases). The V gene lost 4 bases and the J gene lost 6 bases, with 16 bases spanning the gap. In germline, CDR1 is SGDLS, CDR2 YYNGEE. The length of the CDR3 is 14 residues. The CDR3 DNA sequence: TGTGCCAGCAGCTCCGCCGGGACTCTTAATGGCTACACCTTC. It translates to CASSSAGTLNGYTF.

The V call is TRBV28, the J call TRBJ2-2, with TRBD1 as a possible D gene (6 bases). Per the germline V gene, CDR1 is MDHEN and CDR2 is SYDVKM. The CDR3 is made up of 15 amino acids. Trimming took 5 bases from V and 3 from J, leaving 13 bases between them. CDR3 region: CASSISGTHTGELFF. CDR3 nucleotide sequence: TGTGCCAGCAGTATTTCCGGGACACACACCGGGGAGCTGTTTTTT.